The sequence of this T cell receptor beta chain was determined in a study of blood T cell repertoires in COVID-19. Study-level background: Spain, Italy and the United States supplied samples that represented acute and convalescent COVID-19. PBMCs, B-cell-depleted T cells, or T cells were the source of the cDNA or gDNA that made up the material.

Clones were sequenced by immunoSEQ multiplex PCR, and TCRdb holds only the in-frame ones, with some missing. Seen here are 400,000 or so clones, around 91% observed once, and the top ten hold 1.1%. Germline V gene sequence: CDR1 SGHKS, CDR2 YYEKEE (reference sequence). The CDR3 length is 14 residues. Deletions cut 1 base from V and 1 base from J, with 8 bases between. The source material was PBMCs or T cells enriched from blood (not recorded which). The TCR originated in a man aged 30 to 45 who had recovered from COVID-19. The chain employs TRBV5-5 and TRBJ1-2, with a weak D call TRBD1 (6 bases). CDR3 DNA: TGTGCCAGCAGCTTGCAACAGGGTAACTATGGCTACACCTTC. It encodes CASSLQQGNYGYTF.